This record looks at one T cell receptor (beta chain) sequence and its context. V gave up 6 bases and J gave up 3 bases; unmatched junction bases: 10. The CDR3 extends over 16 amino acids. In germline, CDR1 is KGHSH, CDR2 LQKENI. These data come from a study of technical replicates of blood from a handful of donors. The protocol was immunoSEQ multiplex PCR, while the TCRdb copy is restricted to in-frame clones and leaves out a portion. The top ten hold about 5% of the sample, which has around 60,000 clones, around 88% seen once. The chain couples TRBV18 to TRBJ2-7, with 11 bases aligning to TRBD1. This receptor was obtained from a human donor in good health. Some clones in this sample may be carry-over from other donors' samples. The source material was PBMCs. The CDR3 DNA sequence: TGTGCCAGCTCCTCGCAAGACGGGACAGGGGGCTACGAGCAGTACTTC. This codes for CASSSQDGTGGYEQYF. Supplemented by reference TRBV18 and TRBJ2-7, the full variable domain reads NAGVMQNPRHLVRRRGQEARLRCSPMKGHSHVYWYRQLPEEGLKFMVYLQKENIIDESGMPKERFSAEFPKEGPSILRIQQVVRGDSAAYFCASSSQDGTGGYEQYFGPGTRLTVT.